Listed below are T cell receptor beta chains from one sample, sequenced in a study of T cells expressing NK-cell markers. TCRdb reworked the 5' RACE reads into one entry per CDR3 protein, no DNA. The sample holds hundreds of thousands of distinct CDR3 sequences. Sequences were obtained from blood T cells: a sorted CD56 or NKG2C T cell subset, CD4+ or CD8+ T cells, or bulk PBMC T cells (not recorded which). The receptors derive from a woman aged 18 to 75 in good health. CDR3s include the opening cysteine and the closing phenylalanine or tryptophan.

V gene: TRBV9; J gene: TRBJ2-7; CDR3 protein: CASSVASGRSASSEQYF
V gene: TRBV9; J gene: TRBJ1-5; CDR3 protein: CASSVGGTGNQPQHF
V gene: TRBV4-2; J gene: TRBJ1-1; CDR3 protein: CASSPEIGIRYTEAFF
V gene: TRBV7-9; J gene: TRBJ1-5; CDR3 protein: CASSLSEDRFSNQPQHF
V gene: TRBV5-6; J gene: TRBJ2-3; CDR3 protein: CASSFRQVADTQYF
V gene: TRBV28; J gene: TRBJ1-2; CDR3 protein: CASSGAGTGDYYGYTF
V gene: TRBV18; J gene: TRBJ2-1; CDR3 protein: CASSPLGDSGDEQFF
V gene: TRBV12-5; J gene: TRBJ1-6; CDR3 protein: CASGLSGNSPLHF
V gene: TRBV20-1; J gene: TRBJ2-5; CDR3 protein: CSAQRTSGKETQYF
V gene: TRBV18; J gene: TRBJ2-7; CDR3 protein: CASSPGQGISYEQYF
V gene: TRBV27; J gene: TRBJ2-7; CDR3 protein: CASRPDRLYEQYF
V gene: TRBV12-3/TRBV12-4; J gene: TRBJ1-6; CDR3 protein: CASSLTRSPLHF
V gene: TRBV15; J gene: TRBJ2-2; CDR3 protein: CATVDQIGPGELFF
V gene: TRBV5-1; J gene: TRBJ2-5; CDR3 protein: CASSPLWGKQETQYF
V gene: TRBV6-1; J gene: TRBJ2-5; CDR3 protein: CASNPSGDRGQTQYF
V gene: TRBV12-3/TRBV12-4; J gene: TRBJ1-1; CDR3 protein: CASSLGETIEAFF
V gene: TRBV18; J gene: TRBJ1-5; CDR3 protein: CASSPTGTGFVQPQHF
V gene: TRBV7-6; J gene: TRBJ2-1; CDR3 protein: CASSSRSPTYNEQFF
V gene: TRBV10-2; J gene: TRBJ1-2; CDR3 protein: CASSDYKANYGYTF
V gene: TRBV5-6; J gene: TRBJ2-2; CDR3 protein: CASSFGGRANTGELFF
V gene: TRBV24-1; J gene: TRBJ2-2; CDR3 protein: CATSATLPNTGELFF
V gene: TRBV12-3/TRBV12-4; J gene: TRBJ1-2; CDR3 protein: CASMQNYGYTF
V gene: TRBV24-1; J gene: TRBJ2-3; CDR3 protein: CATSVGGGTDTQYF
V gene: TRBV7-2; J gene: TRBJ1-6; CDR3 protein: CASSLGPRPSSYNSPLHF
V gene: TRBV25-1; J gene: TRBJ2-2; CDR3 protein: CASTLSQGSGGELFF
V gene: TRBV6-4; J gene: TRBJ2-1; CDR3 protein: CASSDSASGGARRNEQFF
V gene: TRBV6-1; J gene: TRBJ2-3; CDR3 protein: CASSKAGGLTDTQYF
V gene: TRBV18; J gene: TRBJ2-1; CDR3 protein: CASSPLWQDLYNEQFF
V gene: TRBV7-9; J gene: TRBJ2-2; CDR3 protein: CASSLRRNTGELFF
V gene: TRBV19; J gene: TRBJ1-2; CDR3 protein: CASSTRTEANYGYTF
V gene: TRBV7-2; J gene: TRBJ1-5; CDR3 protein: CASSLSRDRGQPQHF
V gene: TRBV10-3; J gene: TRBJ2-1; CDR3 protein: CAISESPNRPNEQFF
V gene: TRBV7-2; J gene: TRBJ2-4; CDR3 protein: CASSSPTSGINIQYF
V gene: TRBV29-1; J gene: TRBJ1-2; CDR3 protein: CSAYGVPPFNYGYTF
V gene: TRBV9; J gene: TRBJ2-3; CDR3 protein: CASSVVGGSSDTQYF
V gene: TRBV5-1; J gene: TRBJ1-3; CDR3 protein: CASSIGTASSGNTIYF
V gene: TRBV5-1; J gene: TRBJ2-3; CDR3 protein: CASSFGGTGDTQYF
V gene: TRBV6-1; J gene: TRBJ1-5; CDR3 protein: CASSGQGVDSNQPQHF
V gene: TRBV11-2; J gene: TRBJ2-3; CDR3 protein: CASSLGGTDTDTQYF
V gene: TRBV20-1; J gene: TRBJ2-5; CDR3 protein: CSARHGLAAETQYF
V gene: TRBV24-1; J gene: TRBJ2-3; CDR3 protein: CATSRPGVDTQYF
V gene: TRBV30; J gene: TRBJ2-7; CDR3 protein: CAWSVILHEQYF
V gene: TRBV20-1; J gene: TRBJ1-6; CDR3 protein: CSASYQSSYNSPLHF
V gene: TRBV5-1; J gene: TRBJ2-4; CDR3 protein: CASSLAGAGAKNIQFF
V gene: TRBV28; J gene: TRBJ1-6; CDR3 protein: CASSSNPRTLHF
V gene: TRBV14; J gene: TRBJ1-5; CDR3 protein: CASSRNNQPQHF
V gene: TRBV20-1; J gene: TRBJ1-1; CDR3 protein: CSASLWGRSTEAFF
V gene: TRBV6-2/TRBV6-3; J gene: TRBJ2-1; CDR3 protein: CASIQRSSYNEQFF
V gene: TRBV2; J gene: TRBJ1-5; CDR3 protein: CASTGGTASRNQPQHF
V gene: TRBV12-3/TRBV12-4; J gene: TRBJ1-6; CDR3 protein: CASRGQGFESPLHF
V gene: TRBV24-1; J gene: TRBJ2-1; CDR3 protein: CATRDTYNEQFF
V gene: TRBV20-1; J gene: TRBJ2-5; CDR3 protein: CSARKEGTVKTQYF
V gene: TRBV6-5; J gene: TRBJ1-4; CDR3 protein: CASSSGQTATNEKLFF
V gene: TRBV20-1; J gene: TRBJ1-1; CDR3 protein: CSAADRAEAFF
V gene: TRBV7-2; J gene: TRBJ2-3; CDR3 protein: CASTKARLTSTDTQYF
V gene: TRBV12-3/TRBV12-4; J gene: TRBJ2-3; CDR3 protein: CASSPGVTQYF
V gene: TRBV11-2; J gene: TRBJ2-5; CDR3 protein: CASSLGQTQYF